This T cell receptor beta chain was recorded in a study of T cells after posttransplantation cyclophosphamide. The length of the CDR3 is 13 residues. CDR1 MNHNS and CDR2 SASEGT come from the germline V gene. The ends lost 6 bases at V and 4 bases at J; junction bases unmatched: 5. Control samples came 1 year after myeloablative marrow transplants with methotrexate plus calcineurin inhibitor. The repertoire was sequenced with immunoSEQ multiplex PCR; TCRdb's copy has only in-frame clones and lacks some. Of some 21,000 clones listed, just over 85% are singletons. J is TRBJ2-5 and V is TRBV6-1; 7 positions match TRBD2. The source material was PBMCs, sampled about 360 days after allogeneic stem cell transplant with calcineurin inhibitor and methotrexate. The source is a female patient aged 30 to 45 who received an allogeneic stem cell transplant from an unrelated donor, was CMV-positive, and had acute and chronic GVHD. The graft donor may account for some of the T cells. In nucleotides, the CDR3 is TGTGCCAGCAGCTGGGGGGGTAGAGAGACCCAGTACTTC. Residues: CASSWGGRETQYF.